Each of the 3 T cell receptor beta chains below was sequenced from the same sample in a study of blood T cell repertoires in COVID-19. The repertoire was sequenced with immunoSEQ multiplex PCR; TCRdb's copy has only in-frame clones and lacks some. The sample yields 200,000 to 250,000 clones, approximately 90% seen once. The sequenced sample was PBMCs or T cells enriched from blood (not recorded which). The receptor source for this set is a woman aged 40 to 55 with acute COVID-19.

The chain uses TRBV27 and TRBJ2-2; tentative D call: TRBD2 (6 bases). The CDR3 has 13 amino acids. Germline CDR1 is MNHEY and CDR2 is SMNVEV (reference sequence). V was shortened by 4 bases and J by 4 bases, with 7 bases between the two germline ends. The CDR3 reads CASSWGVTGELFF. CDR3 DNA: TGTGCCAGCAGTTGGGGGGTCACCGGGGAGCTGTTTTTT.

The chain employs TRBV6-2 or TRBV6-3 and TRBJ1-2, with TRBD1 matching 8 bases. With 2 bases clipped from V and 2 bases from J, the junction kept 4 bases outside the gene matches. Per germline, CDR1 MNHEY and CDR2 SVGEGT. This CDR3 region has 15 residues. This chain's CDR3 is CASSYHRGTNYGYTF. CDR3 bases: TGTGCCAGCAGTTACCACAGGGGGACCAACTATGGCTACACCTTC.

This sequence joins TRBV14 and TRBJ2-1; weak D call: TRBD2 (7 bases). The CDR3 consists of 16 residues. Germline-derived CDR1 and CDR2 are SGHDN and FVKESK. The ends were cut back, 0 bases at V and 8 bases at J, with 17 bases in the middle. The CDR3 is CASSQEGRGARYEQFF. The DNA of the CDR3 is TGTGCCAGCAGCCAAGAAGGCCGGGGGGCTCGATATGAGCAGTTCTTC.